The 2 T cell receptor beta chains given below trace back to one sample, sequenced in a study of T cell repertoires in cytomegalovirus infection. Their antigens are not known. MiXCR was run by TCRdb on the reads, yielding one entry per CDR3 protein. The sample consists of approximately 500,000 distinct CDR3 sequences, more than 30% of them appearing once. The specimen comprised cultured PBMCs, sampled from culture after CMV antigen stimulation. The receptor source for this set is a human donor in good health (CMV status not recorded). Some clones in this sample may be carry-over from other donors' samples.

The chain carries TRBV6-2 or TRBV6-3 and TRBJ2-7, with D possibly TRBD2 on 6 matching bases. The CDR3 length is 20 residues. V lost 0 bases to trimming and J lost 7 bases, with 31 bases between them. Germline CDR1 reads MNHEY; CDR2 reads SVGEGT. The CDR3 reads CASSYSIILEGTGTSMEQYV. CDR3 nucleotides: TGTGCCAGCAGTTACTCGATTATCCTGGAGGGGACTGGGACTTCAATGGAGCAGTACGTC.

The rearrangement uses TRBV7-2 and TRBJ2-1; D may be TRBD2 (7 bases). Germline V CDR1 and CDR2: SGHTA, FQGNSA. The V and J ends lost 4 bases and 6 bases respectively, with 19 bases between them. CDR3 length: 16 amino acids. CDR3 protein: CASSSVGGGPGNEQFF. The CDR3 bases are TGTGCCAGCAGCTCGGTAGGGGGAGGGCCTGGCAATGAGCAGTTCTTC. Looking up the rest from reference TRBV7-2 and TRBJ2-1 gives the full variable domain: GAGVSQSPSNKVTEKGKDVELRCDPISGHTALYWYRQSLGQGLEFLIYFQGNSAPDKSGLPSDRFSAERTGGSVSTLTIQRTQQEDSAVYLCASSSVGGGPGNEQFFGPGTRLTVL.